What follows are 14 T cell receptor beta chains derived from one specimen sequenced in a study of blood T cells in healthy people across ages. For the second PCR, which ran for about 6 to 11 cycles, a sample-barcoded 5' primer and a J-beta primer mix were used. One entry per CDR3 protein results from TCRdb running MiXCR on the 5' RACE reads. Seen here are about 800,000 distinct CDR3 sequences, 20% to 30% observed once, and the top ten hold under 4%. The data also belong to a second study, concerning T cells of mothers and their children.

The sample was blood. Receptor source: a boy younger than 18 in good health.

The chain is built from TRBV20-1 and TRBJ2-3; 12 nucleotides match TRBD2. With V trimmed by 6 bases and J by 0 bases, 4 bases remained unmatched. Germline-derived CDR1 and CDR2 are DFQATT and SNEGSKA (reference sequence). The CDR3 consists of 15 residues. The CDR3 sequence: CSALAGGPSTDTQYF. The DNA for the CDR3 is TGCAGTGCACTAGCGGGAGGACCCAGCACAGATACGCAGTATTTT.

This clonotype has just a few counts. The chain couples TRBV29-1 to TRBJ2-6, with D hard to call. Looked up from germline, CDR1 is SQVTM and CDR2 is ANQGSEA. This CDR3 contains 15 residues. V lost 2 bases to trimming and J lost 0 bases, with 8 bases between them. The CDR3 DNA reads TGCAGCGTTGAATTAGTGGGCTCTGGGGCCAACGTCCTGACTTTC. It codes for CSVELVGSGANVLTF. The full variable domain, in which reference TRBV29-1 and TRBJ2-6 provide the parts outside the CDR3, is SAVISQKPSRDICQRGTSLTIQCQVDSQVTMMFWYRQQPGQSLTLIATANQGSEATYESGFVIDKFPISRPNLTFSTLTVSNMSPEDSSIYLCSVELVGSGANVLTFGAGSRLTVL.

This clonotype was counted between two and nine times. The chain couples TRBV12-3 or TRBV12-4 to TRBJ1-1, with a possible D match to TRBD1 (5 bases). V lost 6 bases, J lost 3 bases, and 20 bases lay in between. This CDR3 spans 16 amino acids. The CDR3 nucleotides read TGTGCCAGCAGCCCCAGGTGGGGCAGGGTTGACACTGAAGCTTTCTTT. Translating it yields CASSPRWGRVDTEAFF.

Comment on this clonotype: At one end the junction does not follow the germline gene, possibly because of a read error. This chain links TRBV3-1 with TRBJ2-5, with 8 bases matching TRBD2. Germline CDR1 reads LGHDT; CDR2 reads YNNKEL (reference sequence). The CDR3 runs 13 residues. CDR3: CASSQYLAGKENF. As DNA, the CDR3 is TGTGCCAGCAGCCAGTATCTAGCGGGTAAAGAAAACTTC.

This chain connects TRBV4-3 to TRBJ2-5; D remains unclear. The J call may be in error: the DNA end matches TRBJ2-7 better. This CDR3 has 14 residues. The germline CDR1 and CDR2 sequences are LGHNA and YSLEER. The CDR3 here is CASSQEISSYEQYF. CDR3 coding DNA: TGCGCCAGCAGCCAAGAGATCTCCTCCTACGAGCAGTACTTC.

The sample holds a few counts of this clonotype. This chain joins TRBV9 and TRBJ2-3; D is perhaps TRBD2 (6 bases). V dropped 3 bases and J dropped 6 bases, with 17 bases sitting between them. Germline V gives CDR1 SGDLS, CDR2 YYNGEE. This CDR3 has 15 amino acids. This CDR3 is CASSGRGDNLDTQYF. In DNA, the CDR3 is TGTGCCAGCAGCGGGCGGGGTGATAATCTGGATACGCAGTATTTT.

The genes are TRBV28 and TRBJ2-6; D uncertain. Trimming left V 5 bases short and J 1 base short, with 12 bases between. Germline CDR1 MDHEN, CDR2 SYDVKM. CDR3 size: 16 residues. The CDR3 sequence: CASSPTRPSGANVLTF. CDR3 DNA: TGTGCCAGCAGTCCGACCCGGCCATCTGGGGCCAACGTCCTGACTTTC.

CDR3 nucleotides: TGTGCCAGCAGTTTACCCGGGACAGAAAAGAGCTATGGCTACACCTTC. The encoded protein is CASSLPGTEKSYGYTF. This chain joins TRBV28 and TRBJ1-2; TRBD1 agrees at 7 bases. The CDR3 has 16 amino acids. The V and J ends lost 2 bases and 4 bases, in that order; junction bases with no gene match: 10. Germline V gene lookup returns CDR1 MDHEN and CDR2 SYDVKM.

This clonotype was recorded a few times. This chain links TRBV7-9 with TRBJ1-4; 11 nucleotides line up with TRBD1. V gave up 1 base and J gave up 6 bases; unmatched junction bases: 4. The CDR3 length is 16 residues. CDR1 and CDR2 from the germline V gene are SEHNR and FQNEAQ (reference sequence). CDR3 coding DNA: TGTGCCAGCAGCTTAGAGGGACAGGGGGAAGATGAAAAACTGTTTTTT. Its translation: CASSLEGQGEDEKLFF.

DNA for the CDR3: TGTGCCAGCAGCTTAGGGTATCTGGGACTCCAAGAGACCCAGTACTTC. Protein sequence: CASSLGYLGLQETQYF. The chain uses TRBV7-3 and TRBJ2-5; maybe TRBD2 (6 bases). CDR3 length: 16 amino acids. V lost 2 bases and J lost 1, with 14 bases in between. Germline-derived CDR1 and CDR2 are SGHTA and FQGTGA. The full variable domain, completed using reference TRBV7-3 and TRBJ2-5, is GAGVSQTPSNKVTEKGKYVELRCDPISGHTALYWYRQSLGQGPEFLIYFQGTGAADDSGLPNDRFFAVRPEGSVSTLKIQRTERGDSAVYLCASSLGYLGLQETQYFGPGTRLLVL.

This sequence joins TRBV11-2 and TRBJ2-5; perhaps TRBD1 as D (6 bases). The V gene's germline CDR1 is SGHAT and CDR2 FQNNGV. The V end was cut by 5 bases, the J end by 5 bases, with 15 bases between. CDR3 length: 14 amino acids. CDR3 amino acids: CASSAYRVGETQYF. DNA for the CDR3: TGTGCCAGCAGCGCGTACAGGGTAGGGGAGACCCAGTACTTC. Using reference TRBV11-2 and TRBJ2-5 for the parts outside the CDR3, the full variable domain is EAGVAQSPRYKIIEKRQSVAFWCNPISGHATLYWYQQILGQGPKLLIQFQNNGVVDDSQLPKDRFSAERLKGVDSTLKIQPAKLEDSAVYLCASSAYRVGETQYFGPGTRLLVL.

The chain employs TRBV5-1 and TRBJ2-3; D is ambiguous. The germline V gene has CDR1 SGHRS and CDR2 YFSETQ. V was clipped by 5 bases and J by 6 bases, with 13 bases between them. This CDR3 has 13 residues. CDR3 sequence: CASRVRLEDTQYF. CDR3 DNA sequence: TGCGCCAGCAGGGTTCGACTGGAGGATACGCAGTATTTT.

The J gene is TRBJ2-5, the V gene TRBV29-1; possibly TRBD2 for D (5 bases). From germline, CDR1 is SQVTM and CDR2 ANQGSEA. Between the trimmed V and J ends, which lost 6 bases and 5 bases, there was a span of 16 bases. CDR3 length: 13 amino acids. The CDR3 DNA is TGCAGCGTGGGAGTAGGACTTCGGGAGACCCAGTACTTC. This encodes CSVGVGLRETQYF. Using reference TRBV29-1 and TRBJ2-5 for the parts outside the CDR3, the full variable domain is SAVISQKPSRDICQRGTSLTIQCQVDSQVTMMFWYRQQPGQSLTLIATANQGSEATYESGFVIDKFPISRPNLTFSTLTVSNMSPEDSSIYLCSVGVGLRETQYFGPGTRLLVL.

This clonotype was recorded a few times. This chain uses TRBV12-3 or TRBV12-4 with TRBJ2-5, with 10 bases matching TRBD1. This CDR3 is built from 18 residues. J lost 2 bases, V lost 4 bases, and 13 bases had no gene match. The CDR3 is CASSSSDRGELTQETQYF. In nucleotides, the CDR3 is TGTGCCAGCAGTTCCTCGGACAGGGGGGAACTGACACAAGAGACCCAGTACTTC.